Sequencing of this T cell receptor (beta chain) was carried out in a study of blood T cell repertoires in COVID-19. Enrollees, roughly 18 to 89 years old, lived in about two dozen US areas. The table came from immunoSEQ multiplex PCR; TCRdb's copy has only in-frame clones and leaves some out. The sample lists 300,000 to 400,000 clones; about 86% were seen once. The TCR originated in a woman aged 40 to 50 with acute COVID-19. Input material: PBMCs or T cells enriched from blood (not recorded which).

In DNA form, the CDR3 reads TGTGCCAGCAGCGACCGACAGGGGGCTATCTACGAGCAGTACTTC. It is translated as CASSDRQGAIYEQYF. The rearrangement uses TRBV7-9 and TRBJ2-7; TRBD1 matches 10 bases. Germline loops: CDR1 SEHNR, CDR2 FQNEAQ (reference sequence). Trimming took 5 bases from V and 3 from J; bases not matched to a gene: 7. The CDR3 consists of 15 residues. Filled out from reference TRBV7-9 and TRBJ2-7, the complete variable domain reads DTGVSQNPRHKITKRGQNVTFRCDPISEHNRLYWYRQTLGQGPEFLTYFQNEAQLEKSRLLSDRFSAERPKGSFSTLEIQRTEQGDSAMYLCASSDRQGAIYEQYFGPGTRLTVT.